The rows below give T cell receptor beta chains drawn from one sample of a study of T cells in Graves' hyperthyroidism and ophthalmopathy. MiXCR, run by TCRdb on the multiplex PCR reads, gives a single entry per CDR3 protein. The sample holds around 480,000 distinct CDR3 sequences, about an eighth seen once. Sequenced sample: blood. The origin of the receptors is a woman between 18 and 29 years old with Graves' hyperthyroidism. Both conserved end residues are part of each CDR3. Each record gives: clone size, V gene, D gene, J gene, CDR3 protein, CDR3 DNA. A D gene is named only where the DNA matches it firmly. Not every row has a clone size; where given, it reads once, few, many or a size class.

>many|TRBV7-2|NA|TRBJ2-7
CASSLVEGAGEQYF
TGTGCCAGCAGCTTAGTTGAGGGGGCGGGGGAGCAGTACTTC
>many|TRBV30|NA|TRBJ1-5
CAWSTHSEEPQHF
TGTGCCTGGAGTACCCACAGCGAGGAGCCCCAGCATTTT
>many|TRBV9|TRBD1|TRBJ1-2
CASSVRDREPNYGYTF
TGTGCCAGCAGCGTCAGGGACAGGGAACCTAACTATGGCTACACCTTC
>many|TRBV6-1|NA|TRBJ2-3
CASSQRSPQGDTQYF
TGTGCCAGCTCCCAGCGGTCCCCCCAGGGAGATACGCAGTATTTT
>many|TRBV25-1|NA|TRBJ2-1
CASSGQGNGINNEQFF
TGTGCCAGCAGTGGCCAGGGGAACGGCATAAACAATGAGCAGTTCTTC
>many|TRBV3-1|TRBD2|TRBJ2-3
CASSPLAGGVDTQYF
TGTGCCAGCAGCCCCCTAGCGGGGGGGGTGGATACGCAGTATTTT
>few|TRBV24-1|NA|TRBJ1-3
CAKDTGNSGNTIYF
TGTGCCAAGGATACGGGTAACTCTGGAAACACCATATATTTT
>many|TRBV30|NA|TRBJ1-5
CAWSVRRGQPQHF
TGTGCCTGGAGTGTACGTAGGGGCCAGCCCCAGCATTTT
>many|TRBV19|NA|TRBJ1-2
CASSWTDNYGYTF
TGTGCCAGTAGTTGGACCGATAACTATGGCTACACCTTC
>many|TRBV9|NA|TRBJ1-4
CASSVSGGEKLFF
TGTGCCAGCAGCGTAAGCGGCGGTGAAAAACTGTTTTTT
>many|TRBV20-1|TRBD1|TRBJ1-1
CSARTGENTEAFF
TGCAGTGCAAGGACAGGGGAGAACACTGAAGCTTTCTTT
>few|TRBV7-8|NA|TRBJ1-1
CASSSTGAGTEAFF
TGTGCCAGCAGCTCCACGGGGGCTGGTACTGAAGCTTTCTTT
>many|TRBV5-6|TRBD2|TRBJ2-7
CASSVSTGGLYEQYF
TGTGCCAGCAGCGTATCCACGGGAGGGCTGTACGAGCAGTACTTC
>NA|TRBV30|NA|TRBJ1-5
CAWTRDSSNQPQHF
TGTGCCTGGACGCGAGACAGTAGCAATCAGCCCCAGCATTTT
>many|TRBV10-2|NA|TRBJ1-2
CASSGGGAWGYTF
TGCGCCAGCAGTGGCGGGGGCGCCTGGGGCTACACCTTC
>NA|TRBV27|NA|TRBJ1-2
CASSLEGPYGYTF
TGTGCCAGCAGTTTAGAGGGACCGTATGGCTACACCTTC
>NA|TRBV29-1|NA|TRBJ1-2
CSVDLGIRGYTF
TGCAGCGTTGACTTGGGTATACGGGGCTACACCTTC
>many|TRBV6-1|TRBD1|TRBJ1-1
CASRPNRGTYTEAFF
TGTGCCAGCAGGCCTAACAGGGGCACGTACACTGAAGCTTTCTTT
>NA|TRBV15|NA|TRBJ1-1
CATSRDLEAFF
TGTGCCACCAGCAGAGATCTTGAAGCTTTCTTT
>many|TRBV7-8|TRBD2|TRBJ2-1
CASSPAGLAAHEQFF
TGTGCCAGCAGCCCCGCGGGACTAGCGGCCCATGAGCAGTTCTTC
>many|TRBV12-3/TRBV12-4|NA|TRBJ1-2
CASSRGPLYGYTF
TGTGCCAGCAGTCGTGGTCCTCTCTATGGCTACACCTTC
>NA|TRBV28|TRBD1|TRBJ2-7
CASSSPTRTGIYYEQYF
TGTGCCAGCAGCTCACCGACGCGGACAGGGATATACTACGAGCAGTACTTC
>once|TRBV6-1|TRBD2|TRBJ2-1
CASTSGHFYNEQFF
TGTGCCAGCACTAGCGGGCACTTCTACAATGAGCAGTTCTTC
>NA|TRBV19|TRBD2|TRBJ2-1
CASSTFGGRAVVYNEQFF
TGTGCCAGTAGTACGTTCGGCGGGAGAGCCGTGGTTTACAATGAGCAGTTCTTC
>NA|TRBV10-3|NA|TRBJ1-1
CAISVGGSGTEAFF
TGTGCCATCAGTGTAGGGGGAAGTGGGACTGAAGCTTTCTTT
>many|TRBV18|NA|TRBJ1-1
CASSPPEEHRMNTEAFF
TGTGCCAGCTCACCACCGGAAGAACATCGGATGAACACTGAAGCTTTCTTT
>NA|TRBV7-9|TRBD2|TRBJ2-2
CASRSGLAGFNTGELFF
TGTGCCAGCAGATCCGGGCTAGCGGGCTTTAACACCGGGGAGCTGTTTTTT
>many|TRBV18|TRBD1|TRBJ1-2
CASSPLWDRDFFYGYTF
TGTGCCAGCTCACCACTGTGGGACAGGGATTTTTTCTATGGCTACACCTTC
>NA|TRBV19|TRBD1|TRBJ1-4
CASSRTGAGEEKLFF
TGTGCCAGTAGTAGGACAGGGGCGGGAGAAGAAAAACTGTTTTTT
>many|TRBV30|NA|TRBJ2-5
CAWSVPKGTGQETQYF
TGTGCCTGGAGTGTACCGAAGGGAACAGGCCAAGAGACCCAGTACTTC
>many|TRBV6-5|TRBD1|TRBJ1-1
CASSYSGQGTTEAFF
TGTGCCAGCAGTTACTCGGGACAGGGGACCACTGAAGCTTTCTTT
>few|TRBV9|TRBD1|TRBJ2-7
CASSGQGMRSEQYF
TGTGCCAGCAGCGGACAGGGAATGAGGTCCGAGCAGTACTTC
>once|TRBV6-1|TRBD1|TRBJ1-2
CASGLTGEGGYGYTF
TGTGCCAGCGGACTCACAGGGGAGGGCGGCTATGGCTACACCTTC
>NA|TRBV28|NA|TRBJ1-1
CASSGQSNEAFF
TGTGCCAGCAGCGGACAGTCTAATGAAGCTTTCTTT
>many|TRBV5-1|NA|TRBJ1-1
CASSLEQGRSVTEAFF
TGCGCCAGCAGCTTGGAACAGGGCCGGAGTGTCACTGAAGCTTTCTTT
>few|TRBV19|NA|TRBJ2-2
CASSMGPNTGELFF
TGTGCCAGTAGTATGGGGCCGAACACCGGGGAGCTGTTTTTT
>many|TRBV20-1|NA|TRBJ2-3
CSARRTASGDTQYF
TGCAGTGCTAGACGGACTGCCTCCGGGGATACGCAGTATTTT
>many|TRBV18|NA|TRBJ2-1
CASSLVTGEQFF
TGTGCCAGCTCCCTCGTGACAGGCGAGCAGTTCTTC
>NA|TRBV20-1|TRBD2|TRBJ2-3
CSARDRLAGADTQYF
TGCAGTGCTAGAGATCGGCTAGCGGGAGCAGATACGCAGTATTTT
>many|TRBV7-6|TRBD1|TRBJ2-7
CASSHQGIWTGGKSYEQYF
TGTGCCAGCAGCCACCAAGGCATCTGGACAGGGGGCAAGTCCTACGAGCAGTACTTC
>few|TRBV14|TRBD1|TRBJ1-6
CASSEGSGTGYNSPLHF
TGTGCCAGCAGCGAAGGATCCGGGACAGGCTATAATTCACCCCTCCACTTT
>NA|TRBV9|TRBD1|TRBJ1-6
CASSSAPGTGQLKNNSPLHF
TGTGCCAGCAGCTCAGCGCCCGGGACAGGACAACTTAAGAATAATTCACCCCTCCACTTT
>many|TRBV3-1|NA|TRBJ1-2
CASSPALGGVYGYTF
TGTGCCAGCAGCCCCGCCTTGGGGGGAGTCTATGGCTACACCTTC
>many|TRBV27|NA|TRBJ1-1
CASSSATEAFF
TGTGCCAGCAGTTCAGCGACTGAAGCTTTCTTT
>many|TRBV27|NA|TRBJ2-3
CASSLETDTDTQYF
TGTGCCAGCAGTCTCGAGACGGACACAGATACGCAGTATTTT
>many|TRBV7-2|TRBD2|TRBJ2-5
CASSLVSASGETQYF
TGTGCCAGCAGCTTAGTTTCCGCTAGCGGAGAGACCCAGTACTTC
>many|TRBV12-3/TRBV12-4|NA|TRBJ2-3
CASSFPDTQYF
TGTGCCAGCAGTTTTCCGGATACGCAGTATTTT
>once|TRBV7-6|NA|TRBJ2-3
CASSPLAVSTDTQYF
TGTGCCAGCAGCCCGTTAGCGGTTAGCACAGATACGCAGTATTTT
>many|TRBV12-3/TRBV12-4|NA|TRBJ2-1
CASTLNYEQFF
TGTGCCAGCACCCTTAATTACGAGCAGTTCTTC
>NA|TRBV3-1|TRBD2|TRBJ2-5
CASSQGLAGGETQYF
TGTGCCAGCAGCCAGGGACTAGCGGGAGGAGAGACCCAGTACTTC
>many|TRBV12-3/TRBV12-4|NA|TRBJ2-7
CASSLGVGIVYEQYF
TGTGCCAGCAGTTTAGGTGTGGGTATCGTCTACGAGCAGTACTTC
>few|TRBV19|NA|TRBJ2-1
CASSIEGGSSYNEQFF
TGTGCCAGTAGTATTGAGGGAGGTAGTTCCTACAATGAGCAGTTCTTC